These T cell receptor beta chains were read from a single sample in a study of blood T cell repertoires in COVID-19. TCRdb keeps only in-frame clones here, not all; method: immunoSEQ multiplex PCR. This sample has around 26,000 clones, with around 93% found just once. Sequences were obtained from peripheral blood. The receptors come from a human donor in a cohort sampled during active COVID-19. The CDR3 runs from the conserved cysteine through the conserved F or W.

TRBV3-1/TRBV3-2	TRBJ1-3	16	CASSHRSPRAGNTIYF
TRBV29-1	TRBJ2-1	14	CSVKPGTGGNEQFF
TRBV6-5	TRBJ1-1	16	CASSYSSGGVNTEAFF
TRBV5-1	TRBJ1-1	13	CASSGDRNTEAFF
TRBV28	TRBJ2-5	14	CASSIAGARETQYF
TRBV7-9	TRBJ2-3	13	CAVPREPTDTQYF
TRBV6-5	TRBJ2-5	16	CASSYSSGGGLETQYF
TRBV11-2	TRBJ2-1	14	CASSTGLVANEQFF
TRBV6-2/TRBV6-3	TRBJ1-5	15	CASSSAGLSNQPQHF
TRBV28	TRBJ1-2	14	CATPNTAAGYGYTF
TRBV11-3	TRBJ2-3	14	CASSFGTATDTQYF
TRBV5-1	TRBJ2-1	16	CASSLAGGSGSNEQFF
TRBV5-4	TRBJ2-3	15	CASSLGLDGTDTQYF
TRBV5-1	TRBJ2-6	15	CASSLASSGANVLTF
TRBV7-9	TRBJ1-1	14	CASSMDYLNTEAFF
TRBV12-3/TRBV12-4	TRBJ1-1	13	CASSVEMNTEAFF
TRBV7-8	TRBJ2-7	12	CASSLDLYEQYF
TRBV11-3	TRBJ1-2	13	CASSPGTSYGYTF
TRBV6-5	TRBJ1-5	16	CASSYSLDSYNQPQHF
TRBV5-4	TRBJ2-3	16	CASSLGAGIGTDTQYF
TRBV10-3	TRBJ2-3	18	CAITNRGTSGVATDTQYF
TRBV27	TRBJ2-3	17	CASRLLPQAGGRDTQYF